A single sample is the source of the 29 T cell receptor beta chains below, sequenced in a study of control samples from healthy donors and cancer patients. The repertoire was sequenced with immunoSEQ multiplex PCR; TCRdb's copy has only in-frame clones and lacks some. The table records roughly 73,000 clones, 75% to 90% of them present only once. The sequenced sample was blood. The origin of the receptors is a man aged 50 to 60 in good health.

The CDR3: CATSRSLLTNEQYF. CDR3 bases: TGTGCCACCAGCAGATCGCTACTCACTAACGAGCAGTACTTC. The chain has TRBV15 and TRBJ2-7; D unclear. Germline CDR1 and CDR2: LNHNV and YYDKDF (reference sequence). This CDR3 comprises 14 residues. Trimming took 2 bases from V and 5 from J, leaving 13 bases between them.

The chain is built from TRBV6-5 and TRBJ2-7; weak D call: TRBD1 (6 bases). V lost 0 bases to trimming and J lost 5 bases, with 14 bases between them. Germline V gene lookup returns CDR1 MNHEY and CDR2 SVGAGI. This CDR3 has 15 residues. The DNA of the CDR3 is TGTGCCAGCAGTTACTCGCCAGGGGCTAAGGACGAGCAGTACTTC. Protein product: CASSYSPGAKDEQYF.

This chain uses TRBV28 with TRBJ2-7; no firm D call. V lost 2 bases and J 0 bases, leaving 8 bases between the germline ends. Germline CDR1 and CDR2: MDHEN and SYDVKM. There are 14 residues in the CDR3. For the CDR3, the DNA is TGTGCCAGCAGTTTAAAGGGATTCTCCTACGAGCAGTACTTC. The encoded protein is CASSLKGFSYEQYF.

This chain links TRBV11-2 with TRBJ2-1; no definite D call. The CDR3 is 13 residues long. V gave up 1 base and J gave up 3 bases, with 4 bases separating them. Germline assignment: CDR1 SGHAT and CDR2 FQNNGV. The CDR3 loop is CASSLAFYNEQFF. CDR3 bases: TGTGCCAGCAGCTTAGCGTTCTACAATGAGCAGTTCTTC. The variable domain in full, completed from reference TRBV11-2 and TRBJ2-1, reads EAGVAQSPRYKIIEKRQSVAFWCNPISGHATLYWYQQILGQGPKLLIQFQNNGVVDDSQLPKDRFSAERLKGVDSTLKIQPAKLEDSAVYLCASSLAFYNEQFFGPGTRLTVL.

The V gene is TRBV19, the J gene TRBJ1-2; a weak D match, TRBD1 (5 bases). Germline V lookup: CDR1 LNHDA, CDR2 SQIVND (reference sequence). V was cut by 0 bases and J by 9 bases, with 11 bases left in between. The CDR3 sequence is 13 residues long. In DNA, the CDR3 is TGTGCCAGTAGTATAGATCGGGACTCCAGCTACACCTTC. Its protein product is CASSIDRDSSYTF.

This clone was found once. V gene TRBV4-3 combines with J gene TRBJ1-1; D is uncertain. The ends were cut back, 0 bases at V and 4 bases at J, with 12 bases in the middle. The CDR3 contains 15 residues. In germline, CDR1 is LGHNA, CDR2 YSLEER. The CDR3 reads CASSQDSGGITEAFF. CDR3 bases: TGCGCCAGCAGCCAAGATTCAGGAGGAATCACTGAAGCTTTCTTT.

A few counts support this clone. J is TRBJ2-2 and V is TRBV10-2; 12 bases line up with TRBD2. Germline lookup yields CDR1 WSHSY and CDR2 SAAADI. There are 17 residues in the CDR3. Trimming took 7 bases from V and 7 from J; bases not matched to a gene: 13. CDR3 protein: CASIGSSGRARGGELFF. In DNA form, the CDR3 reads TGCGCCAGCATTGGGTCTAGCGGGAGGGCAAGAGGCGGGGAGCTGTTTTTT.

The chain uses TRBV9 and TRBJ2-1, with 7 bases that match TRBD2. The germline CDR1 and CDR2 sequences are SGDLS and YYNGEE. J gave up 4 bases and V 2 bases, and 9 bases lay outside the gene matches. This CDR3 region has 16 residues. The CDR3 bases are TGTGCCAGCAGCGTTTCGGGCGGGAGTTTATACAATGAGCAGTTCTTC. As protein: CASSVSGGSLYNEQFF.

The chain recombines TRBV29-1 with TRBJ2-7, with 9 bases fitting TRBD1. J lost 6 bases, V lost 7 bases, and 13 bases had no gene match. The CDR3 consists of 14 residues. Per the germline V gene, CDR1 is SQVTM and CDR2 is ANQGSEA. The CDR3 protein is CSGGRGQGYGEQYF. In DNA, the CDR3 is TGCAGCGGGGGCCGGGGACAGGGCTATGGCGAGCAGTACTTC.

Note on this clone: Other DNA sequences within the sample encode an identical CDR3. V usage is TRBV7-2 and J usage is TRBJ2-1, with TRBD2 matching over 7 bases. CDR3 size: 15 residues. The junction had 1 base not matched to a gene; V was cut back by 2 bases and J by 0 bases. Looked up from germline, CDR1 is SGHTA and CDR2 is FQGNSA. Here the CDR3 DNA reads TGTGCCAGCAGCTTATCTAGCGGCTCCTACAATGAGCAGTTCTTC. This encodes CASSLSSGSYNEQFF.

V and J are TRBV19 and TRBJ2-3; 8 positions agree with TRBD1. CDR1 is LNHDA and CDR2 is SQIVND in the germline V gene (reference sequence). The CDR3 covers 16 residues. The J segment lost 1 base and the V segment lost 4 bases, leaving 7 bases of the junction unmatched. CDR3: CASSSSRTGRTDTQYF. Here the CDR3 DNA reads TGTGCCAGTAGTAGTTCCAGGACAGGGCGCACAGATACGCAGTATTTT.

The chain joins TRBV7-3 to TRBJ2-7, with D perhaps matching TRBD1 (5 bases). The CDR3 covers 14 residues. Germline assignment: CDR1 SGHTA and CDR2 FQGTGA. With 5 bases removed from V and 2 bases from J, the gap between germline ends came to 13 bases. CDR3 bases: TGTGCCAGCAGCCAAACGGACACTACCTACGAGCAGTACTTC. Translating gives CASSQTDTTYEQYF.

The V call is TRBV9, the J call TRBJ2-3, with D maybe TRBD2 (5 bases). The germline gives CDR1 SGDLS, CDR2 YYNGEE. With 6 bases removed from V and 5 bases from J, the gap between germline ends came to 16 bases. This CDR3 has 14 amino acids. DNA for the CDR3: TGTGCCAGCACCCTAGCCGGAGCCTTAGATACGCAGTATTTT. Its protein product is CASTLAGALDTQYF.

The CDR3 sequence is CAWRALGRGEAFF. The DNA for the CDR3 is TGTGCCTGGAGGGCCCTGGGGAGGGGTGAAGCTTTCTTT. V and J are TRBV30 and TRBJ1-1, with a weak D call TRBD1 (5 bases). The CDR3 spans 13 residues. Germline CDR1 reads GTSNPN; CDR2 reads SVGIG (reference sequence). V lost 3 bases, J lost 7 bases, and 15 bases lay in between.

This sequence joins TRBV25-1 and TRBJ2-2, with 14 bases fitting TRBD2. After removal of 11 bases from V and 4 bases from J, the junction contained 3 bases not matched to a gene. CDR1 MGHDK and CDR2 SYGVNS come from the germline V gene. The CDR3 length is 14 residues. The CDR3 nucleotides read TGTGCCGGACTAGCGGGAGGACTCACCGGGGAGCTGTTTTTT. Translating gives CAGLAGGLTGELFF.

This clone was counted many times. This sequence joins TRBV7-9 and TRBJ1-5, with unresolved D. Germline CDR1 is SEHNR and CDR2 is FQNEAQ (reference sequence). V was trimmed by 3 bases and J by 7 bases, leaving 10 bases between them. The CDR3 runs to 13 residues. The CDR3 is CASSLASGQPQHF. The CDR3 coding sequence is TGTGCCAGCAGCTTGGCCTCGGGCCAGCCCCAGCATTTT. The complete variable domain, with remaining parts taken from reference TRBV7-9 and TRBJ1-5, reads DTGVSQNPRHKITKRGQNVTFRCDPISEHNRLYWYRQTLGQGPEFLTYFQNEAQLEKSRLLSDRFSAERPKGSFSTLEIQRTEQGDSAMYLCASSLASGQPQHFGDGTRLSIL.

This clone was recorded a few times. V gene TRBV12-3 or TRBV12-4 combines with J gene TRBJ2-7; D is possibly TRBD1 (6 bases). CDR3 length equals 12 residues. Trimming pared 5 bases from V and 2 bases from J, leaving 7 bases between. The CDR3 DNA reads TGTGCCAGCAGTCGGGACACCTACGAGCAGTACTTC. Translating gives CASSRDTYEQYF.

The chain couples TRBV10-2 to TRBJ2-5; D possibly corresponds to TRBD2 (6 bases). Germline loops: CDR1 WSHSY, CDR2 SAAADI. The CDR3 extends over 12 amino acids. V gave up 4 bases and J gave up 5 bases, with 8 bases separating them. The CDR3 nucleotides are TGCGCCAGCAGTGTGGCGGGGGAGACCCAGTACTTC. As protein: CASSVAGETQYF.

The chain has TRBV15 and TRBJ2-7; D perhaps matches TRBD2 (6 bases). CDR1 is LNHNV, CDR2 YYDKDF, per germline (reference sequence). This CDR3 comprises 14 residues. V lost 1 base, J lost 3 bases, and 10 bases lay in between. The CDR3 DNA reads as TGTGCCACCAGCAGAGGGGGGGAAAACTACGAGCAGTACTTC. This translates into CATSRGGENYEQYF.

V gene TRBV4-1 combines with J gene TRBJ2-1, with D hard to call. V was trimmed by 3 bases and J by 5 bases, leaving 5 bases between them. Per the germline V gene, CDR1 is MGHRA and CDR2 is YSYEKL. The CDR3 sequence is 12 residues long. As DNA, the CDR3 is TGCGCCAGCAGCCACGAAAACAATGAGCAGTTCTTC. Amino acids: CASSHENNEQFF.

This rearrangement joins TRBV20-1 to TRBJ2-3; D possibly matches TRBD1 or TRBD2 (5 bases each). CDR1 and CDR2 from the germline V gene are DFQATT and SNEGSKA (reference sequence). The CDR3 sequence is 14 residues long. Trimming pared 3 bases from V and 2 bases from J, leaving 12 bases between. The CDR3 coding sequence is TGCAGTGCTAGTCCGGGACCCCACACAGATACGCAGTATTTT. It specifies CSASPGPHTDTQYF.

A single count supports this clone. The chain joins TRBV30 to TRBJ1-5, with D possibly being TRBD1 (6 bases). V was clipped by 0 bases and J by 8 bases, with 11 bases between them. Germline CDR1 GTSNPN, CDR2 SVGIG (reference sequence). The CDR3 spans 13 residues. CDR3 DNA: TGTGCCTGGAGTGTAGGTGGGGACAAGCCCCAGCATTTT. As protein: CAWSVGGDKPQHF. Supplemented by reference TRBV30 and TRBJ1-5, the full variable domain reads SQTIHQWPATLVQPVGSPLSLECTVEGTSNPNLYWYRQAAGRGLQLLFYSVGIGQISSEVPQNLSASRPQDRQFILSSKKLLLSDSGFYLCAWSVGGDKPQHFGDGTRLSIL.

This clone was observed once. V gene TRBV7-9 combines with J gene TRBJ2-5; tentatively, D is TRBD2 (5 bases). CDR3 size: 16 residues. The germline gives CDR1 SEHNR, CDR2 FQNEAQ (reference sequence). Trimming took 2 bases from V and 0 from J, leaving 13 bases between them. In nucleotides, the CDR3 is TGTGCCAGCAGCTTACGGTCGGAGGCGTACCAAGAGACCCAGTACTTC. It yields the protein CASSLRSEAYQETQYF.

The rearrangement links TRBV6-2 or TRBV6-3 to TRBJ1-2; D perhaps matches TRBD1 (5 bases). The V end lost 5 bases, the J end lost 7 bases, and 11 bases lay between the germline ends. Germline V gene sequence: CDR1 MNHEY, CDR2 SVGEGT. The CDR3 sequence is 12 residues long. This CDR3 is CASSHQGAGYTF. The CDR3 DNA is TGTGCCAGCAGTCATCAGGGTGCTGGCTACACCTTC.

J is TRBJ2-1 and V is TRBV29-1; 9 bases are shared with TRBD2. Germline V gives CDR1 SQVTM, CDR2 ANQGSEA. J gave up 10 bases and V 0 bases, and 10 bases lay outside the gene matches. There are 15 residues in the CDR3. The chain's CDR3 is CSVEDGGLAGLEQFF. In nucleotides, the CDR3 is TGCAGCGTTGAAGATGGGGGGCTAGCGGGACTGGAGCAGTTCTTC.

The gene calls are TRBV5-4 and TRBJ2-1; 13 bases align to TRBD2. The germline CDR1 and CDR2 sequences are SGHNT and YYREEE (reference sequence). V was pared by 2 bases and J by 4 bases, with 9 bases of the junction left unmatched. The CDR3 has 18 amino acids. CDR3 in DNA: TGTGCCAGCAGCTTCAACCGACTAGCGGGAGGTTTATACAATGAGCAGTTCTTC. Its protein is CASSFNRLAGGLYNEQFF.

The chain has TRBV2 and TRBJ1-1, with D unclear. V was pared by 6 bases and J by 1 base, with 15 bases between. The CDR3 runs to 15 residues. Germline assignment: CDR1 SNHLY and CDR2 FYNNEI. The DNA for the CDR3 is TGTGCCAGCAGGAATCTTTGGACGGCGAACACTGAAGCTTTCTTT. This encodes CASRNLWTANTEAFF.

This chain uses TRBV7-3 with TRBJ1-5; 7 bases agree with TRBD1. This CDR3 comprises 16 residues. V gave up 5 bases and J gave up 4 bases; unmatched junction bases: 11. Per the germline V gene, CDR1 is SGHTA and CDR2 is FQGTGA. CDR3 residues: CASSPDGQDLNQPQHF. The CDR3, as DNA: TGTGCCAGCAGCCCCGATGGACAGGATCTTAATCAGCCCCAGCATTTT.

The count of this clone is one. The CDR3 DNA is TGTGCCAGCAGGAATGAAGCGGGACAATATAATTCACCCCTCCACTTT. This codes for CASRNEAGQYNSPLHF. V is TRBV6-4 and J is TRBJ1-6, with D perhaps matching TRBD1 (6 bases). The germline gives CDR1 MRHNA, CDR2 SNTAGT. CDR3 length: 16 residues. The ends were cut back, 6 bases at V and 4 bases at J, with 16 bases in the middle.